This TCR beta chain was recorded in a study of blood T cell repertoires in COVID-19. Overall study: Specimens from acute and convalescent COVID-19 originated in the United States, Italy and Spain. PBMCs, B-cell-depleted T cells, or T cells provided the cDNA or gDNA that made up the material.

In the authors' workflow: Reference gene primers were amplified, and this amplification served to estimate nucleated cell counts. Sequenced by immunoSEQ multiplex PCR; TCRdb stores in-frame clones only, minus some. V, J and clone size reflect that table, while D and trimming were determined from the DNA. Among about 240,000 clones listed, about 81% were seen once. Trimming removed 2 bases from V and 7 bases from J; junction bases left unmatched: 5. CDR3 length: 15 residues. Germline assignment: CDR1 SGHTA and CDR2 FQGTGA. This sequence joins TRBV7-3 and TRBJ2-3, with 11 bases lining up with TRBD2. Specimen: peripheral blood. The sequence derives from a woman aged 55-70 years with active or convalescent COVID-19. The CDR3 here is CASSLLAGGLNTQYF. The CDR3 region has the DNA TGTGCCAGCAGCTTACTAGCGGGGGGCCTTAATACGCAGTATTTT.